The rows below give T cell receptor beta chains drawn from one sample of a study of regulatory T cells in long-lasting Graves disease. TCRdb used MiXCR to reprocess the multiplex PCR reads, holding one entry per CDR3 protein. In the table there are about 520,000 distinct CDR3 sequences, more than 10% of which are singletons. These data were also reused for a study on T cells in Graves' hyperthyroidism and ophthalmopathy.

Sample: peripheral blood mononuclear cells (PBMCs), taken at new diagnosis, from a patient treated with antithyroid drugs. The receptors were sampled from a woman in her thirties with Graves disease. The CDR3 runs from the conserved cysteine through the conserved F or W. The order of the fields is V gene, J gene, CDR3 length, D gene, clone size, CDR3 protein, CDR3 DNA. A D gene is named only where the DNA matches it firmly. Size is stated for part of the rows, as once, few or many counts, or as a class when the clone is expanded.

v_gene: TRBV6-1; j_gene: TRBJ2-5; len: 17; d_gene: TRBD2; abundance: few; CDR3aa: CASGEQGLAGYGETQYF; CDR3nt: TGTGCCAGCGGAGAGCAAGGCCTAGCGGGATACGGAGAGACCCAGTACTTC
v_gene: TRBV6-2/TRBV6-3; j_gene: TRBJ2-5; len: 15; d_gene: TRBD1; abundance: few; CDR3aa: CASSYLGQDIETQYF; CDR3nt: TGTGCCAGCAGTTACCTAGGACAGGACATCGAGACCCAGTACTTC
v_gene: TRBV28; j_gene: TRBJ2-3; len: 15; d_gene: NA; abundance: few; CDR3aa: CASSFEYFGGDTQYF; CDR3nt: TGTGCCAGCAGTTTCGAGTACTTCGGGGGAGATACGCAGTATTTT
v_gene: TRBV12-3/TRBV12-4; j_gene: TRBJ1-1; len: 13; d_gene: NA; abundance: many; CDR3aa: CASSLRVNTEAFF; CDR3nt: TGTGCCAGCAGCCTCCGGGTGAACACTGAAGCTTTCTTT
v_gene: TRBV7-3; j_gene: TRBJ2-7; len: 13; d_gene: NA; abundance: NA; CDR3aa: CASSLNRVDEQYF; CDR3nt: TGTGCCAGCAGCTTAAACAGGGTGGACGAGCAGTACTTC
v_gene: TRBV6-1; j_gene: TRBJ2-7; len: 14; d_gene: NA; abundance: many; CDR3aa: CASTGTLHSYEQYF; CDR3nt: TGTGCCAGCACCGGGACGCTCCACTCCTACGAGCAGTACTTC
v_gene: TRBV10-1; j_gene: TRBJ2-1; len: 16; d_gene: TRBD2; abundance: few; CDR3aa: CASSEIASGSRNEQFF; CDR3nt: TGCGCCAGCAGTGAGATCGCTAGCGGGAGTAGGAATGAGCAGTTCTTC
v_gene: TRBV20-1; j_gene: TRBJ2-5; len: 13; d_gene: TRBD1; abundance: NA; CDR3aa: CSADGTGQETQYF; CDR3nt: TGCAGTGCTGACGGGACAGGGCAAGAGACCCAGTACTTC
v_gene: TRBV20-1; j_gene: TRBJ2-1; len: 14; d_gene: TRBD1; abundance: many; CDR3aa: CSANRDRAYNEQFF; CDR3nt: TGCAGTGCTAACCGGGACAGGGCTTACAATGAGCAGTTCTTC
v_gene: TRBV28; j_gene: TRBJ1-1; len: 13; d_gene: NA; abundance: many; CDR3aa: CASTRRANTEAFF; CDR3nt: TGTGCCAGCACCCGGAGGGCGAACACTGAAGCTTTCTTT
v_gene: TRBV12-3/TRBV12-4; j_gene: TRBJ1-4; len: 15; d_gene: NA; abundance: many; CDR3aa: CASSPYRALNEKLFF; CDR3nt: TGTGCCAGCAGTCCCTACAGGGCTCTTAATGAAAAACTGTTTTTT